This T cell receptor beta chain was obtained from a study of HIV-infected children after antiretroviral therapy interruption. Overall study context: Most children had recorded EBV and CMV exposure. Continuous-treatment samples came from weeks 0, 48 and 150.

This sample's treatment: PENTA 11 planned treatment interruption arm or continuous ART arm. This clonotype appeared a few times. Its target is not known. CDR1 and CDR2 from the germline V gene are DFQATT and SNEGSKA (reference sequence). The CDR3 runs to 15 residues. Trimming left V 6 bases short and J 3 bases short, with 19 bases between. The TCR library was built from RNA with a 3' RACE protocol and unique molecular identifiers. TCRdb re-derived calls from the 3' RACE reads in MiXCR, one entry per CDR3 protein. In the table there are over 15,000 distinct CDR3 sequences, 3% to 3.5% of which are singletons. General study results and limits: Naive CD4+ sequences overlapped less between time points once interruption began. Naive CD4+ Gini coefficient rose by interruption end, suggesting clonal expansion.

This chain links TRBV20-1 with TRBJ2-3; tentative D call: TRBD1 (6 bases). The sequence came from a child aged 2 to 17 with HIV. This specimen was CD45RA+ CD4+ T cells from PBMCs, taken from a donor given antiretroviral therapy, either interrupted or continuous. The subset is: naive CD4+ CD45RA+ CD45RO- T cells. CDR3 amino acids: CSAVADSGATDTQYF. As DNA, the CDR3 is TGCAGTGCCGTGGCGGACAGTGGGGCAACAGATACGCAGTATTTT.